The clone carrying this T cell receptor beta chain showed up just a few times. Its antigen is unidentified. Roughly 9.5 milliliters of peripheral blood were drawn from each donor into EDTA-treated tubes. This specimen comes from a study of blood T cells in healthy people across ages. The germline V gene encodes CDR1 MDHEN and CDR2 SYDVKM. This CDR3 spans 14 amino acids. V lost 4 bases to trimming and J lost 5 bases; unmatched junction nucleotides: 5. PCR was performed a second time for about 7 to 11 cycles using a sample-barcoded 5' primer and a J-beta primer mix. TCRdb called the 5' RACE reads again in MiXCR, with one record for every CDR3 protein. This sample carries about 970,000 distinct CDR3 sequences, just over 50% of them seen once, and the ten largest clones take roughly a fifth. Findings and caveats of the study: Unsorted PBMC material precluded a definitive naive versus antigen-experienced comparison.

This TCR came from a woman aged 60-75 years in good health. The V gene is TRBV28, the J gene TRBJ1-2; 9 bases are shared with TRBD1. Sequenced: blood. The CDR3 spells CASSSGDRAYGYTF. The DNA of the CDR3 is TGTGCCAGCAGTTCCGGGGACAGGGCATATGGCTACACCTTC.